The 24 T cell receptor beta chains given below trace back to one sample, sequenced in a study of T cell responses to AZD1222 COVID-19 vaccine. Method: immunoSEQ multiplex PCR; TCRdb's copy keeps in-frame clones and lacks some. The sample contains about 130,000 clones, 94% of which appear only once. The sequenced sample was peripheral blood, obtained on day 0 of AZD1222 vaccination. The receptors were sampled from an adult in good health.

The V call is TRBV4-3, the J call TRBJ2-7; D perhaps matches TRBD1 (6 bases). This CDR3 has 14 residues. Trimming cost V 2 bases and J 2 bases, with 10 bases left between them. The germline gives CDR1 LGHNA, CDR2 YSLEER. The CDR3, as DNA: TGCGCCAGCAGCCAAATACAGGGTGCCTACGAGCAGTACTTC. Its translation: CASSQIQGAYEQYF.

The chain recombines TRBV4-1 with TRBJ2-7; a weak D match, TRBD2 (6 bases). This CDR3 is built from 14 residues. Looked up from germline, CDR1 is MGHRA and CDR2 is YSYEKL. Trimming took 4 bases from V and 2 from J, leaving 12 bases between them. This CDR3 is CASSRGVGAYEQYF. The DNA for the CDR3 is TGCGCCAGCAGCCGCGGGGTGGGCGCCTACGAGCAGTACTTC.

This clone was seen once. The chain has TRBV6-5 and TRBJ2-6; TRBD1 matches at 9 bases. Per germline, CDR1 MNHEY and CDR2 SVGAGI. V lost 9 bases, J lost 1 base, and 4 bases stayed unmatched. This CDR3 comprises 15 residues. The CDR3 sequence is CASRQGGSGANVLTF. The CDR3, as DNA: TGTGCCAGTCGACAGGGGGGGTCTGGGGCCAACGTCCTGACTTTC.

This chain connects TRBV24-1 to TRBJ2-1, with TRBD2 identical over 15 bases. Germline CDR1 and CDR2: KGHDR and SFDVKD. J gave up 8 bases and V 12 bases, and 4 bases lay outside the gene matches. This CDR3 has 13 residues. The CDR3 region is CASGLAGGYEQFF. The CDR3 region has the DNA TGTGCCTCGGGACTAGCGGGAGGATATGAGCAGTTCTTC.

The CDR3 loop is CASGLVTSGRTLERGMAYEQYF. Here the CDR3 DNA reads TGTGCTAGTGGTTTGGTCACTAGCGGGAGGACCCTTGAACGAGGGATGGCGTACGAGCAGTACTTC. The genes are TRBV12-5 and TRBJ2-7, with 12 nucleotides matching TRBD2. This CDR3 is built from 22 residues. V lost 0 bases to trimming and J lost 4 bases; unmatched junction nucleotides: 22. CDR1 LGHNT and CDR2 FRNRAP come from the germline V gene.

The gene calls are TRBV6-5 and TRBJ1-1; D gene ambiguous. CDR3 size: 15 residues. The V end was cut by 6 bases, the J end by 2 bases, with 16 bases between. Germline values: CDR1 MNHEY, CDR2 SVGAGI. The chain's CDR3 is CASRMVQEGNTEAFF. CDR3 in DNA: TGTGCCAGCAGGATGGTACAAGAGGGTAACACTGAAGCTTTCTTT.

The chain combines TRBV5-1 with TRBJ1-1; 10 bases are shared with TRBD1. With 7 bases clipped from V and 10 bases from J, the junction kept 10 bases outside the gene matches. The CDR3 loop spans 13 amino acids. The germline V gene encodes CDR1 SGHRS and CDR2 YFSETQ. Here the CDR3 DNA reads TGCGCCAGCTCTCCGGGACAGGGGACGACAGCTTTCTTT. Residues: CASSPGQGTTAFF.

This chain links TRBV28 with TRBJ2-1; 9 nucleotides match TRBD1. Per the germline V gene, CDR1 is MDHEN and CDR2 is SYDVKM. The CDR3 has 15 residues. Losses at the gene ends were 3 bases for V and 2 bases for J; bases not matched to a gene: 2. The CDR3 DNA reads TGTGCCAGCAGTTTGTGGGACAGGGCCTACAATGAGCAGTTCTTC. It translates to CASSLWDRAYNEQFF.

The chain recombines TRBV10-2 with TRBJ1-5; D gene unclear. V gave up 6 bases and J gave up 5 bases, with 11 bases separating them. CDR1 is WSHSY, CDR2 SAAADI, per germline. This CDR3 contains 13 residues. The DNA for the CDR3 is TGCGCCAGCAGGGCCGGCGGGGATCAGCCCCAGCATTTT. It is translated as CASRAGGDQPQHF.

The DNA for the CDR3 is TGTGCCAGCAGCGGCCGGGGGGGGAGCTCCTATAATTCACCCCTCCACTTT. This sequence encodes CASSGRGGSSYNSPLHF. The chain uses TRBV27 and TRBJ1-6, with D perhaps matching TRBD1 (5 bases). The CDR3 consists of 17 residues. Germline CDR1 and CDR2: MNHEY and SMNVEV (reference sequence). The germline V and J ends were trimmed by 6 bases and 0 bases, with 15 bases remaining between them.

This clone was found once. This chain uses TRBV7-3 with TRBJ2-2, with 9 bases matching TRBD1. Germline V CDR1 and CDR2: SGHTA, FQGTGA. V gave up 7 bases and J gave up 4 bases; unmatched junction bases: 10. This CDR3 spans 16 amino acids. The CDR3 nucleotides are TGTGCCAGCAACGATGGAGGGGGACAGGGCACCGGGGAGCTGTTTTTT. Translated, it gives CASNDGGGQGTGELFF.

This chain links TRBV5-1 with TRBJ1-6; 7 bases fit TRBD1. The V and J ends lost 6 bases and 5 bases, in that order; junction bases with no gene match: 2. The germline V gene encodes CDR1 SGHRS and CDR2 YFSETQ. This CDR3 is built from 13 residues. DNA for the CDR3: TGCGCCAGCAACGACAGGGATAATTCACCCCTCCACTTT. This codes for CASNDRDNSPLHF.

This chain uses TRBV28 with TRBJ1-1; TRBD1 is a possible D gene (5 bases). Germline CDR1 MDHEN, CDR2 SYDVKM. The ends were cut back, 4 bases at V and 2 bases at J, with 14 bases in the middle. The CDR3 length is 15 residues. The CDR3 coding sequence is TGTGCCAGCAGTTCGGGCGGGGGACCAAACACTGAAGCTTTCTTT. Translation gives CASSSGGGPNTEAFF.

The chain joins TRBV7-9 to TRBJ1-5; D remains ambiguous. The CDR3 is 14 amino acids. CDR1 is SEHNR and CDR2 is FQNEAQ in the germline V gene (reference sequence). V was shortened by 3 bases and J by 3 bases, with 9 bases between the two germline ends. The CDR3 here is CASSFEGVNQPQHF. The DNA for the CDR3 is TGTGCCAGCAGCTTCGAGGGAGTCAATCAGCCCCAGCATTTT.

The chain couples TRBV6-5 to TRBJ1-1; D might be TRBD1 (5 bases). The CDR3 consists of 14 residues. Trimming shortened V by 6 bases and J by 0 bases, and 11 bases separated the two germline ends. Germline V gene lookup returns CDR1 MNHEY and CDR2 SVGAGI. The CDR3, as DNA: TGTGCCAGCAGACGGACACAGATGAACACTGAAGCTTTCTTT. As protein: CASRRTQMNTEAFF.

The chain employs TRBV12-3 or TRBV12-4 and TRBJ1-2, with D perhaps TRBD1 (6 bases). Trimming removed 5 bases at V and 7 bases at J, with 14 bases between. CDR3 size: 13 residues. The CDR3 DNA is TGTGCCAGCAGTCCGTCGACAGGCGTTGGCTACACCTTC. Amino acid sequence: CASSPSTGVGYTF.

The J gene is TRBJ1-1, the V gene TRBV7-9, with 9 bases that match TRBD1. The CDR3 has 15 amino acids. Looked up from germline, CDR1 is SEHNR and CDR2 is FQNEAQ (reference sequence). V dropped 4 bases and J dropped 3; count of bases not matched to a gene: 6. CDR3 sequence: CASSWGQGTDTEAFF. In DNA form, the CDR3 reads TGTGCCAGCAGCTGGGGACAGGGTACAGACACTGAAGCTTTCTTT. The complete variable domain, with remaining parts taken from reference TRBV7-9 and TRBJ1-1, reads DTGVSQNPRHKITKRGQNVTFRCDPISEHNRLYWYRQTLGQGPEFLTYFQNEAQLEKSRLLSDRFSAERPKGSFSTLEIQRTEQGDSAMYLCASSWGQGTDTEAFFGQGTRLTVV.

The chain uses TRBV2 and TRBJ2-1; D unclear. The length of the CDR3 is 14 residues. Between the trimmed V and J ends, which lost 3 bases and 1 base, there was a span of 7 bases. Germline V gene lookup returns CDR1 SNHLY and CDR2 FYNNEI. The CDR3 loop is CASSDGQSYNEQFF. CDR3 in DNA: TGTGCCAGCAGTGATGGCCAATCCTACAATGAGCAGTTCTTC. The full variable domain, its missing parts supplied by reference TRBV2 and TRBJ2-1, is EPEVTQTPSHQVTQMGQEVILRCVPISNHLYFYWYRQILGQKVEFLVSFYNNEISEKSEIFDDQFSVERPDGSNFTLKIRSTKLEDSAMYFCASSDGQSYNEQFFGPGTRLTVL.

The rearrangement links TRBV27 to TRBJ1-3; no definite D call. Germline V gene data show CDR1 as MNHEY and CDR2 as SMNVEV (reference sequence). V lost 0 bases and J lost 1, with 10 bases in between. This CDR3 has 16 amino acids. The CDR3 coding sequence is TGTGCCAGCAGTTTATCGCTGGTGGGGTCTGGAAACACCATATATTTT. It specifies CASSLSLVGSGNTIYF.

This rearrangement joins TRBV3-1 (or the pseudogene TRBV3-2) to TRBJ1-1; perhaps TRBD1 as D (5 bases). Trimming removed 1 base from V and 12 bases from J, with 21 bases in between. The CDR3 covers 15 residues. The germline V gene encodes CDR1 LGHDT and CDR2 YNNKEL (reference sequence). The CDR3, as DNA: TGTGCCAGCAGCCAAGCCGGTAACCCAGGCGGGGGAACTTTCTTT. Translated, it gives CASSQAGNPGGGTFF.

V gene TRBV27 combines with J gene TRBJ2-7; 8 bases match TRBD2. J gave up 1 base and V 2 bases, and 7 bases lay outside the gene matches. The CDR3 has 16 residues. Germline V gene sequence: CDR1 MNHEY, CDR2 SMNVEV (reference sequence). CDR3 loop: CASSLRGLALSYEQYF. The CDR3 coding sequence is TGTGCCAGCAGTTTACGTGGACTAGCCTTGTCCTACGAGCAGTACTTC.

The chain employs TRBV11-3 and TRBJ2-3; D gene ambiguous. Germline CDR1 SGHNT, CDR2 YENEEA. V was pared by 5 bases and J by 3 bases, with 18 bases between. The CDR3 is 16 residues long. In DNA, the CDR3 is TGTGCCAGCAGCGACCTACCTGCTAAAATGACAGATACGCAGTATTTT. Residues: CASSDLPAKMTDTQYF.

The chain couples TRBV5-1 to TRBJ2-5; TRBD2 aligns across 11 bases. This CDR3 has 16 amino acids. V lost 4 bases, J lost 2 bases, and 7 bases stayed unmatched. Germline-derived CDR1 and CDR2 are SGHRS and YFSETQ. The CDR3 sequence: CASSQRTSGFQETQYF. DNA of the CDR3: TGCGCCAGCAGCCAACGGACTAGCGGGTTTCAAGAGACCCAGTACTTC.

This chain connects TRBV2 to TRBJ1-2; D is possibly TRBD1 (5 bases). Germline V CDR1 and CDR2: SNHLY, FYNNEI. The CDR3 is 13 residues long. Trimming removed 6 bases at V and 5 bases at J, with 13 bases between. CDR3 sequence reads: CASRAGTAYGYTF. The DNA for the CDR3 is TGTGCCAGCAGGGCCGGGACGGCTTATGGCTACACCTTC.